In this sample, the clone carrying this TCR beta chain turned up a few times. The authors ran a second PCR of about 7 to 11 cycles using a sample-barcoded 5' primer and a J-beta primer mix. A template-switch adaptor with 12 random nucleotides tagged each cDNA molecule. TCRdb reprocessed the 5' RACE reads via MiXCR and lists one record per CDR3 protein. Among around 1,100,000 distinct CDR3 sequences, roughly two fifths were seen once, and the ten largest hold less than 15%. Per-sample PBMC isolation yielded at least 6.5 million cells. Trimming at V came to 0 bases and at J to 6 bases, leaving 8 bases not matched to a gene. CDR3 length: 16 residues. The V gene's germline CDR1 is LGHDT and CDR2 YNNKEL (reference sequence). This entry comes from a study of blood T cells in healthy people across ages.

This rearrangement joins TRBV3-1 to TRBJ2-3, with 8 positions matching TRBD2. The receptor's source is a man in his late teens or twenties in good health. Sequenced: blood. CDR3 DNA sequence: TGTGCCAGCAGCCAAGATATAGCGGGGTTCGTCGATACGCAGTATTTT. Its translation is CASSQDIAGFVDTQYF.